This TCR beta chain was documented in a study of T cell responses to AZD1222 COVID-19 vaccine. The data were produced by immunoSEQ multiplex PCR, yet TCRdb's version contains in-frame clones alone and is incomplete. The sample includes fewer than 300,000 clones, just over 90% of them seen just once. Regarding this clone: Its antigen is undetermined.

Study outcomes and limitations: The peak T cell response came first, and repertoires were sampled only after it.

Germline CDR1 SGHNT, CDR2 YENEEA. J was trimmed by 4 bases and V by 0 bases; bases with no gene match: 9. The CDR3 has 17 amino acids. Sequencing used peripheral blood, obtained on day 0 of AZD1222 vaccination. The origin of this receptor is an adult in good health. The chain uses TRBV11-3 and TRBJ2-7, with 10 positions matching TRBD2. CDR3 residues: CASSLDLSSGGPYEQYF. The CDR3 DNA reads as TGTGCCAGCAGCTTAGATCTAAGTAGCGGGGGGCCGTACGAGCAGTACTTC.